The rows below give T cell receptor beta chains drawn from one sample of a study of shared clonotypes between healthy human individuals. Libraries were prepared by immunoSEQ multiplex PCR; TCRdb keeps only in-frame clonotypes and omits some of them. The top ten hold around 1.1% of the sample, which has about 2 million clones, roughly 94% seen once. The sequenced sample was naive CD8+ T cells sorted from blood. Receptor source: a man between 18 and 29 years old in good health. Each CDR3 is given without its conserved first and last residue. Each record gives: V gene, CDR3 protein.

>TRBV27
ASSLDSSVNEQY
>TRBV4-1
ASSQVASRDYNEQF
>TRBV19
ASGLSYEQY
>TRBV5-5
ASSLEVRSSGANVLT
>TRBV28
ASSTRASTSYNEQF
>TRBV27
ASSPPGQVYEQY
>TRBV5-6
ASSLGYGVTEAF
>TRBV10-3
AIAGEATYNEQF
>TRBV10-1
ASSESVGYEQY
>TRBV10-2
ASSESGQLNTIY
>TRBV11-2
ASSETTGASYEQY
>TRBV27
ASSFGYEQY
>TRBV29-1
SAELGIGSTGELF
>TRBV7-9
ASSSPDRGREKLF
>TRBV5-4
ASSLGGTAEMMNTEAF
>TRBV11-1
ASSLAPGAKLF
>TRBV2
ASGGAGQPDTQY
>TRBV19
ASSIFSGTGGANSPLH
>TRBV6-5
ASSSLAIQETQY
>TRBV7-8
ASSLVQGPFLTDTQY
>TRBV7-9
ASSLDPGSYEQY
>TRBV28
ASSSDRDSYQETQY
>TRBV10-2
ASSWEDTQY
>TRBV19
ASSPGQFHQPQH
>TRBV27
ASSPPGNQPQH
>TRBV2
ASRAGTGDENEQF
>TRBV19
ASSIVGGTGSYNEQF
>TRBV27
ASSLGGDGSYEQY